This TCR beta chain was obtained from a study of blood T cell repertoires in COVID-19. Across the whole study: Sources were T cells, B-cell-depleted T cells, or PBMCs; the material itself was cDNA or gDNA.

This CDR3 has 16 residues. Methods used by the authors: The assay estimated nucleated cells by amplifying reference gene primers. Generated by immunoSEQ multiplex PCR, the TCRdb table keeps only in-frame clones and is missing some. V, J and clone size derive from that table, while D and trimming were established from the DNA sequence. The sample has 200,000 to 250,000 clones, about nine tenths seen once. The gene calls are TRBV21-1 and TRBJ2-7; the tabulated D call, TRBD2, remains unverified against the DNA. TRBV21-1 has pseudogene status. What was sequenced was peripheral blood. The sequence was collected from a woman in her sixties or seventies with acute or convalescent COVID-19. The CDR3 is CASSKVLSGRTYEQYF. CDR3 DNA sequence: TGTGCCAGCAGCAAAGTTTTGAGCGGGAGGACCTACGAGCAGTACTTC.